This TCR beta chain was profiled in a study of T cell clonality in common variable immunodeficiency. Overall study findings and caveats: In common variable immunodeficiency, TCR beta chains reportedly carried fewer deletions and N-nucleotide insertions. Repertoire-complication correlations in CVID were limited by patient heterogeneity.

The table came from immunoSEQ multiplex PCR; TCRdb's copy has only in-frame clones and leaves some out. Altogether about 52,000 clones were found in the sample, and no singletons occur. This clone has at least ten counts. Its specificity is not known. One junction end disagrees with the germline gene, perhaps due to a read error. This sequence was found in a person aged 18 to 70 in good health. What was sequenced was peripheral blood mononuclear cells.

The CDR3 sequence is CASSRDSNSNQPQHF. The sequenced part of the CDR3 DNA is TGCGCCAGCAGTCGGGACAGTAATAGCAATCAGCCC. The rearrangement uses TRBV4-2 and TRBJ1-5, with TRBD1 matching 7 bases. Sequencing ends 3 residues short of the CDR3 end; the germline J gene provides the rest. Germline V gives CDR1 LGHNA, CDR2 YNFKEQ. The CDR3 loop spans 15 amino acids.